The TCR beta chain described here comes from a study of PD-1 blockade in classical Hodgkin lymphoma. CDR3 length equals 19 residues. Looked up from germline, CDR1 is SGHRS and CDR2 is YFSETQ. V was trimmed by 0 bases and J by 3 bases, leaving 24 bases between them. The time point is: cycle 4 day 1 (C4D1), after less than seven weeks of nivolumab. Each patient's relapse followed autologous stem cell transplantation, and brentuximab vedotin exposure varied. This table comes from immunoSEQ multiplex PCR, and its TCRdb copy is limited to in-frame clones, with some not included. This table holds 30,000 or so clones, 82% found once.

Sequenced material: peripheral blood mononuclear cells (PBMCs), taken before the fourth cycle of nivolumab. The sequence was collected from a human donor with classical Hodgkin lymphoma. The V gene is TRBV5-1, the J gene TRBJ1-2; a possible D gene is TRBD1 (5 bases). The CDR3 DNA reads TGCGCCAGCAGCTTGGCCCCTACTATAAGGGGCGCGGGGGACTATGGCTACACCTTC. It codes for CASSLAPTIRGAGDYGYTF.